Described below is a single T cell receptor (beta chain) sequence and its context. The CDR3 length is 15 residues. V gave up 7 bases and J gave up 5 bases, with 20 bases separating them. Germline lookup yields CDR1 MNHEY and CDR2 SMNVEV (reference sequence). This sample is part of a study of blood T cell repertoires in COVID-19. Study in general: T cells, B-cell-depleted T cells, or PBMCs provided the cDNA or gDNA that served as material.

The assay was immunoSEQ multiplex PCR, and TCRdb's table has in-frame clones only and misses some. Among some 100,000 clones listed, about four fifths were seen once. This chain connects TRBV27 to TRBJ2-5; perhaps TRBD2 as D (6 bases). The clonotype originates from a woman in her sixties with acute or convalescent COVID-19. The specimen sequenced was peripheral blood. The CDR3 bases are TGTGCCAGCAACCCCCCGGGGAGGCAAGGGGAGACCCAGTACTTC. Amino acids: CASNPPGRQGETQYF.